The 19 T cell receptor beta chains reported below all come from one sample, sequenced in a study of glioma-infiltrating T cells after dendritic cell vaccination. Only in-frame clones appear in the TCRdb table, and some are missing; sequencing was by immunoSEQ multiplex PCR. This sample has about 32,000 clones, with roughly 90% found just once. The specimen was blood, collected before dendritic cell vaccination. These receptors came from a human donor with glioblastoma.

This chain connects TRBV5-1 to TRBJ2-3; D might be TRBD2 (5 bases). The CDR3 loop spans 15 amino acids. Looked up from germline, CDR1 is SGHRS and CDR2 is YFSETQ. With 2 bases removed from V and 2 bases from J, the gap between germline ends came to 12 bases. The CDR3, as DNA: TGCGCCAGCAGCTTTTCCGGGATCCTCACAGATACGCAGTATTTT. Encoded protein: CASSFSGILTDTQYF.

The genes are TRBV7-9 and TRBJ1-6; no definite D call. The CDR3 contains 15 residues. Germline CDR1 reads SEHNR; CDR2 reads FQNEAQ (reference sequence). The V end was cut by 4 bases, the J end by 8 bases, with 15 bases between. The CDR3 DNA sequence: TGTGCCAGCAGCTCCAGCACAATGGGCCATTCACCCCTCCACTTT. Translating it yields CASSSSTMGHSPLHF.

Concerning this clone: Different DNA sequences within this sample yield the same CDR3. The CDR3 bases are TGTGCCAGCAGCGTTAGAGCAGGGAGGCGCAATAATTCACCCCTCCACTTT. It codes for CASSVRAGRRNNSPLHF. The J gene is TRBJ1-6, the V gene TRBV7-2; TRBD1 is a possible D gene (5 bases). Deletions cut 5 bases from V and 5 bases from J, with 19 bases between. The CDR3 totals 17 residues. The germline V gene has CDR1 SGHTA and CDR2 FQGNSA. The full variable domain, completed using reference TRBV7-2 and TRBJ1-6, is GAGVSQSPSNKVTEKGKDVELRCDPISGHTALYWYRQSLGQGLEFLIYFQGNSAPDKSGLPSDRFSAERTGGSVSTLTIQRTQQEDSAVYLCASSVRAGRRNNSPLHFGNGTRLTVT.

The chain employs TRBV12-1 and TRBJ2-7; the DNA was not compared with TRBD1, the D call given in the table. TRBV12-1 corresponds to a pseudogene. The CDR3 extends over 16 amino acids. The CDR3 bases are TGTGCCAGCAGCTTGCGGGACAGGTCAAGCTCCTACGAGCAGTACTTC. Protein product: CASSLRDRSSSYEQYF.

The chain combines TRBV5-1 with TRBJ2-7; D might be TRBD1 (6 bases). This CDR3 has 15 residues. Trimming removed 4 bases at V and 1 base at J, with 15 bases between. Looked up from germline, CDR1 is SGHRS and CDR2 is YFSETQ. Here the CDR3 DNA reads TGCGCCAGCAGCAGGACAGTTGGGGCTTCCTACGAGCAGTACTTC. Its translation: CASSRTVGASYEQYF.

Remarks on this clone: The conserved phenylalanine or tryptophan normally closing the CDR3 is absent here, so this likely arose from a read error. The DNA is left out, because the CDR3 cannot be placed on it with certainty; the CDR3 is given as TCRdb lists it. The genes are TRBV5-1 and TRBJ2-3; the table calls TRBD2, which could not be checked here. Germline lookup yields CDR1 SGHRS and CDR2 YFSETQ. Ends included, the CDR3 has 10 residues. The CDR3 loop is CASMARTGTL.

The chain combines TRBV7-2 with TRBJ1-2; D is possibly TRBD1 (6 bases). The CDR3 covers 13 residues. V was pared by 5 bases and J by 4 bases, with 11 bases between. The germline gives CDR1 SGHTA, CDR2 FQGNSA. The CDR3 DNA reads as TGTGCCAGCAGCACACAGGGTACCTATGGCTACACCTTC. Its translation is CASSTQGTYGYTF. The variable domain in full, with the rest retrieved from reference TRBV7-2 and TRBJ1-2, is GAGVSQSPSNKVTEKGKDVELRCDPISGHTALYWYRQSLGQGLEFLIYFQGNSAPDKSGLPSDRFSAERTGGSVSTLTIQRTQQEDSAVYLCASSTQGTYGYTFGSGTRLTVV.

For this clone: The junction differs from germline at one of its ends, possibly a read error. Additional DNA sequences in this sample encode the identical CDR3. The J gene is TRBJ1-6, the V gene TRBV4-1; 7 bases map to TRBD1. This CDR3 region has 15 residues. Germline V gene data show CDR1 as MGHRA and CDR2 as YSYEKL. DNA of the CDR3: TGCGCCAGCAGCCAAGAACAGGGGCGGAATTCCCCCCTCCACTTT. Translating it yields CASSQEQGRNSPLHF.

CDR3 bases: TGCAGCGGAAGACAGGGGGCGCAGGGCACTGAAGCTTTCTTT. Translation gives CSGRQGAQGTEAFF. The chain employs TRBV29-1 and TRBJ1-1; 10 bases match TRBD1. V dropped 7 bases and J dropped 4; count of bases not matched to a gene: 9. This CDR3 has 14 residues. CDR1 SQVTM and CDR2 ANQGSEA come from the germline V gene.

The chain uses TRBV7-2 and TRBJ1-2; 7 nucleotides line up with TRBD1. The CDR3 covers 15 residues. Germline CDR1 SGHTA, CDR2 FQGNSA. Trimming took 6 bases from V and 5 from J; bases not matched to a gene: 12. CDR3 sequence reads: CASRMGTGELYGYTF. DNA of the CDR3: TGTGCCAGCAGGATGGGAACAGGGGAGTTATATGGCTACACCTTC.

The gene calls are TRBV10-1 and TRBJ1-4, with a weak D call TRBD1 (6 bases). With 3 bases removed from V and 5 bases from J, the gap between germline ends came to 10 bases. The CDR3 spans 14 residues. Germline V lookup: CDR1 WNHNN, CDR2 SYGVQD (reference sequence). The chain's CDR3 is CASSDGGQNEKLFF. CDR3 DNA sequence: TGCGCCAGCAGTGACGGGGGGCAGAATGAAAAACTGTTTTTT.

The chain joins TRBV7-2 to TRBJ2-3, with D possibly matching TRBD1 (5 bases). The germline V gene encodes CDR1 SGHTA and CDR2 FQGNSA. V lost 2 bases and J 2 bases, leaving 8 bases between the germline ends. The CDR3 totals 14 residues. CDR3 coding DNA: TGTGCCAGCAGCTTACAGGGTCACACAGATACGCAGTATTTT. The encoded protein is CASSLQGHTDTQYF.

This clone was detected only once. This chain links TRBV2 with TRBJ2-3, with TRBD2 matching 11 bases. This CDR3 contains 15 residues. CDR1 is SNHLY and CDR2 is FYNNEI in the germline V gene. J lost 6 bases, V lost 8 bases, and 10 bases had no gene match. In DNA, the CDR3 is TGTGCCAGCTCTCGAAGGGCTAGCGGGGGGGATACGCAGTATTTT. Translation gives CASSRRASGGDTQYF. Variable domain in full (rest from reference TRBV2 and TRBJ2-3): EPEVTQTPSHQVTQMGQEVILRCVPISNHLYFYWYRQILGQKVEFLVSFYNNEISEKSEIFDDQFSVERPDGSNFTLKIRSTKLEDSAMYFCASSRRASGGDTQYFGPGTRLTVL.

This rearrangement joins TRBV6-1 to TRBJ1-2; D uncertain. This CDR3 region has 14 residues. V lost 7 bases, J lost 3 bases, and 15 bases lay in between. CDR1 MNHNS and CDR2 SASEGT come from the germline V gene. CDR3 coding DNA: TGTGCCAGCACCAAGCTGGCGGCTGACTATGGCTACACCTTC. This gives the protein CASTKLAADYGYTF.

The chain is built from TRBV28 and TRBJ2-1; tentative D call: TRBD1 (7 bases). The CDR3 spans 15 residues. The V end lost 2 bases, the J end lost 3 bases, and 11 bases lay between the germline ends. CDR1 MDHEN and CDR2 SYDVKM come from the germline V gene. The CDR3 loop is CASSLAGQYYNEQFF. The CDR3 nucleotides are TGTGCCAGCAGTTTAGCGGGACAGTACTACAATGAGCAGTTCTTC.

This rearrangement joins TRBV25-1 to TRBJ1-2; 10 positions agree with TRBD1. The CDR3 consists of 15 residues. V shed 4 bases, J shed 5 bases, and the junction held 7 bases outside the gene matches. Germline V gives CDR1 MGHDK, CDR2 SYGVNS. The CDR3 DNA is TGTGCCAGCAGTGTAGACAGGGGGCTCAGGTATGGCTACACCTTC. This gives the protein CASSVDRGLRYGYTF.

The chain joins TRBV6-4 to TRBJ2-3, with 11 positions matching TRBD2. The CDR3 has 18 residues. The J segment lost 2 bases and the V segment lost 0 bases, leaving 7 bases of the junction unmatched. Germline V gene sequence: CDR1 MRHNA, CDR2 SNTAGT. CDR3 sequence reads: CASSDSNIAGGLTDTQYF. In DNA, the CDR3 is TGTGCCAGCAGTGACTCGAATATAGCGGGGGGGCTCACAGATACGCAGTATTTT.

The chain couples TRBV11-2 to TRBJ2-1; the match to TRBD2 covers 9 bases. The CDR3 length is 13 residues. The germline V gene encodes CDR1 SGHAT and CDR2 FQNNGV. J was trimmed by 9 bases and V by 11 bases; bases with no gene match: 11. For the CDR3, the DNA is TGTGCCTCCGCGGGGGGGAATGCAGGTGAGCAGTTCTTC. It yields the protein CASAGGNAGEQFF.

This clone was recorded once. The rearrangement joins TRBV30 to TRBJ2-1, with unresolved D. The V end lost 0 bases, the J end lost 10 bases, and 10 bases lay between the germline ends. The germline CDR1 and CDR2 sequences are GTSNPN and SVGIG (reference sequence). CDR3 size: 12 residues. CDR3 in amino acids: CAWSVTVREQFF. The CDR3 bases are TGTGCCTGGAGTGTAACAGTTAGAGAGCAGTTCTTC.